These T cell receptor beta chains were read from a single sample in a study of OX40 agonist ivuxolimab in advanced cancers. Data came from immunoSEQ multiplex PCR; TCRdb stores just in-frame clones and leaves some out. The profile shows about 110,000 clones, around 93% of them singletons. The sample was CD4+ or CD8+ T cells sorted from blood, taken in a trial of the OX40 agonist ivuxolimab. Every receptor here comes from an adult with an advanced solid tumor such as melanoma, head and neck, liver or kidney cancer. Each CDR3 is given with its conserved first and last residue. A D gene is named only where the DNA matches it firmly. Clone size is stated in some rows and not others, as once, few, many or a class when expanded.

>TRBD2|TRBJ2-3|TRBV7-3|-
TGTGCCAGCAGCTTATTCCCCGAGCGGGGGACCACAGATACGCAGTATTTT
CASSLFPERGTTDTQYF
>-|TRBJ2-7|TRBV21-1|-
TGTGCCAGCAGCATCTCACCGGCCGGGACAGGGGGCTATGGGCAGTACTTC
CASSISPAGTGGYGQYF
>TRBD2|TRBJ2-1|TRBV15|-
TGTGCCACCAGCAGATCCTTACTAGCTAGCGGGGGGGCCGGTGAGCAGTTCTTC
CATSRSLLASGGAGEQFF
>-|TRBJ2-5|TRBV15|-
TGTGCCACCAGCAGAGGGGTCCGCGGGCAAGAGACCCAGTACTTC
CATSRGVRGQETQYF
>-|TRBJ2-3|TRBV29-1|-
TGCAGCGTTGAAGGGGGACGGACAGATACGCAGTATTTT
CSVEGGRTDTQYF
>TRBD2|TRBJ2-7|TRBV7-9|-
TGTGCCAGCAGCTCTGGACTAGCGGGGCGTTCGGAGCAGTACTTC
CASSSGLAGRSEQYF
>-|TRBJ2-2|TRBV5-1|-
TGCGCCAGCAGCTTGATCGGGGACGGGGAGCTGTTTTTT
CASSLIGDGELFF
>-|TRBJ1-1|TRBV7-3|-
TGTGCCAGCAGCTTAGGAGGGATGGGCACTGAAGCTTTCTTT
CASSLGGMGTEAFF
>TRBD1|TRBJ1-2|TRBV6-5|-
TGTGCCAGCACCCAGGGGGGATATGGCTACACCTTC
CASTQGGYGYTF
>TRBD1|TRBJ2-1|TRBV5-1|-
TGCGCCAGCAGCACGGGACAGGGGAATGAGCAGTTCTTC
CASSTGQGNEQFF
>-|TRBJ2-5|TRBV5-1|once
TGCGCCAGCAGCTTAAAGGAGACCCAGTACTTC
CASSLKETQYF
>-|TRBJ2-1|TRBV7-9|-
TGTGCCAGCAGCTTGACGGGTAGCTCACCTAACAATGAGCAGTTCTTC
CASSLTGSSPNNEQFF
>-|TRBJ2-1|TRBV11-3|-
TGTGCCAGCAGCTCGTTGGACGAGGGGGAGCAGTTCTTC
CASSSLDEGEQFF
>TRBD1|TRBJ1-5|TRBV6-5|-
TGTGCCAGCAGACAGGGGGCCGGCAATCAGCCCCAGCATTTT
CASRQGAGNQPQHF
>TRBD2|TRBJ2-1|TRBV9|-
TGTGCCAGCAGCGCGGGAGGGAGCTCCTACAATGAGCAGTTCTTC
CASSAGGSSYNEQFF
>-|TRBJ1-1|TRBV6-6|-
TGTGCCAGCAGTTACGACAGGAACACTGAAGCTTTCTTT
CASSYDRNTEAFF
>TRBD2|TRBJ2-7|TRBV18|-
TGTGCCAGCTCACCGGGACTAGCGGGAGTAGGGTACGAGCAGTACTTC
CASSPGLAGVGYEQYF
>-|TRBJ1-2|TRBV7-9|-
TGTGCCAGCAGCTTAGCGGGGGGCACGAACTATGGCTACACCTTC
CASSLAGGTNYGYTF
>-|TRBJ1-1|TRBV19|-
TGTGCCAGTTGGGGCGCGAACACTGAAGCTTTCTTT
CASWGANTEAFF
>-|TRBJ1-5|TRBV21-1|-
TGTGCCAGCGAGGGGGACAGTAGCAATCAGCCCCAGCATTTT
CASEGDSSNQPQHF
>TRBD2|TRBJ2-3|TRBV27|-
TGTGCCAGCAGTTTAAAACTACTAGCGGGAGGGCCGAGTACGCAGTATTTT
CASSLKLLAGGPSTQYF
>-|TRBJ1-1|TRBV7-9|few
TGTGCCAGCAGGAGGTGGAGCGGCACTGAAGCTTTCTTT
CASRRWSGTEAFF